This T cell receptor (beta chain) appears in the sequencing data of a study of T cell changes during pregnancy in multiple sclerosis. Germline CDR1 and CDR2: SGHTA and FQGNSA. The CDR3 has 15 residues. With V trimmed by 1 base and J by 7 bases, 9 bases remained unmatched. Profiling relied on immunoSEQ multiplex PCR, and the TCRdb table lists in-frame clones only, not all of them. This table holds around 64,000 clones, roughly 91% found once. The J gene is TRBJ2-7, the V gene TRBV7-2, with 8 bases fitting TRBD1. The sample consisted of CD4+ T cells from peripheral blood mononuclear cells, taken after pregnancy. The sequence came from a female donor with multiple sclerosis, enrolled in a pregnancy study. CDR3 sequence: CASSLGGQGAGEQYF. As DNA, the CDR3 is TGTGCCAGCAGCTTAGGAGGGCAGGGGGCGGGTGAGCAGTACTTC.